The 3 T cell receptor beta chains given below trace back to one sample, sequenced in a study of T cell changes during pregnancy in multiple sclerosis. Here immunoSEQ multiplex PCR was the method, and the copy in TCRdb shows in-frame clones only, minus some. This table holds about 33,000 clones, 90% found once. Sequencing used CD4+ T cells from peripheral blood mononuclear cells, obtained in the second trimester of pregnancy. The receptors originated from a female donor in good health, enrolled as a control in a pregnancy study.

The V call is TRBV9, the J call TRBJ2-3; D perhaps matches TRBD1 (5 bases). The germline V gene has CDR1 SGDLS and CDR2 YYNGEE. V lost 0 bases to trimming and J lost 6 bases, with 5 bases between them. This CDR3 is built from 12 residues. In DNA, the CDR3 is TGTGCCAGCAGCGTAGAGGGGGATACGCAGTATTTT. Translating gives CASSVEGDTQYF.

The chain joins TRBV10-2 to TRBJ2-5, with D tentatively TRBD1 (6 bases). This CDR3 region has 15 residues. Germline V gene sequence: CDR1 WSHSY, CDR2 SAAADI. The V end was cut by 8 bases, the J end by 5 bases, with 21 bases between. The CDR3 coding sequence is TGCGCCAGCGGGCCCCAGGGGTCGGGGAGTGAGACCCAGTACTTC. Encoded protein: CASGPQGSGSETQYF.

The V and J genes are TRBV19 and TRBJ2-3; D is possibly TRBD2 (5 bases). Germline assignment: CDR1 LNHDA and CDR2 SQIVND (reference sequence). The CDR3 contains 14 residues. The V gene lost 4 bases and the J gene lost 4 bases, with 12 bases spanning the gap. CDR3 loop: CASSKREDPDTQYF. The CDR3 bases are TGTGCCAGTAGTAAACGGGAAGACCCAGATACGCAGTATTTT.